Listed below are T cell receptor beta chains from one sample, sequenced in a study of blood T cells in healthy people across ages. TCRdb re-analysed the 5' RACE reads in MiXCR, keeping a single row per CDR3 protein. Among about 780,000 distinct CDR3 sequences listed, 46% were seen once. Sequenced material: blood. Receptors originate from a man older than 75 in good health. Each CDR3 is given with its conserved first and last residue. A D gene is named only where the DNA matches it firmly. Clone size, where shown, is once, few, many, or a class for clones that have expanded.

v_gene	d_gene	j_gene	abundance	CDR3nt	CDR3aa
TRBV7-3	TRBD1	TRBJ2-2	few	TGTGCCAGCAGCCAAAACCCAGGGGGCACGAACACCGGGGAGCTGTTTTTT	CASSQNPGGTNTGELFF
TRBV3-1	-	TRBJ1-2	-	TGTGCCAGCAGCCACAGGGCTGGGCAACGTGGCTATGGCTACACCTTC	CASSHRAGQRGYGYTF
TRBV11-2	-	TRBJ2-7	-	TGTGCCAGCAGCTCCATGGGTGGCTCCTACGAGCAGTACTTC	CASSSMGGSYEQYF
TRBV2	-	TRBJ2-7	-	TGTGCCAGCAATCCTGGAGGTGGGGAGCAGTACTTC	CASNPGGGEQYF
TRBV27	-	TRBJ1-2	-	TGTGCCAGCAGTGGAAGGGAGGGCTATGGCTACACCTTC	CASSGREGYGYTF
TRBV9	TRBD1	TRBJ2-7	once	TGCGCCAGCAGCGCCCTGGGACAGACCTACGAGCAGTACTTC	CASSALGQTYEQYF
TRBV7-3	-	TRBJ2-1	-	TGTGCCAGCAGCTTCATGCCCAAACCAGATGAGCAGTTCTTC	CASSFMPKPDEQFF
TRBV29-1	-	TRBJ2-7	-	TGCAGCGTTGAAGATGCGGCGGGGGAGCAGTACTTC	CSVEDAAGEQYF
TRBV12-3/TRBV12-4	TRBD1	TRBJ2-4	-	TGTGCCAGCAACGACAGGGTCTCGGACATTCAGTACTTC	CASNDRVSDIQYF
TRBV28	-	TRBJ2-2	-	TGTGCCAGCAGTTTCCCAAGCAGCAACACCGGGGAGCTGTTTTTT	CASSFPSSNTGELFF
TRBV9	TRBD2	TRBJ2-7	-	TGTGCCAGCAGCGTAGGGGCGGGAGGTTCGTACGAGCAGTACTTC	CASSVGAGGSYEQYF
TRBV27	TRBD2	TRBJ2-7	-	TGTGCCAGCAGTTCCGAGGGAGGGCCGAAATACGAGCAGTACTTC	CASSSEGGPKYEQYF
TRBV7-2	TRBD1	TRBJ2-5	-	TGTGCCAGCAGTAACCACGATAGGACAGGGGCAGAGACCCAGTACTTC	CASSNHDRTGAETQYF
TRBV3-1	-	TRBJ2-5	few	TGTGCCAGCAGCCGGGACCCGATTGGGGGGACCCAGTACTTC	CASSRDPIGGTQYF
TRBV6-6	-	TRBJ2-3	-	TGTGCCAGCAGTCGGAGGGGGATCAGCACAGATACGCAGTATTTT	CASSRRGISTDTQYF
TRBV7-2	TRBD1	TRBJ2-2	few	TGTGCCAGCAGCCTAAGGACAGGGCACACCGGGGAGCTGTTTTTT	CASSLRTGHTGELFF
TRBV7-2	-	TRBJ2-3	few	TGTGCCAGCAGCTTAAATCGGGGCACAGATACGCAGTATTTT	CASSLNRGTDTQYF
TRBV11-2	-	TRBJ2-2	-	TGTGCCAGCAGCTTAGGTGTAGTCACCGGGGAGCTGTTTTTT	CASSLGVVTGELFF
TRBV3-1	-	TRBJ2-7	-	TGTGCCAGCAGCCAGAGGCAGGGGACTGACTACGAGCAGTACTTC	CASSQRQGTDYEQYF
TRBV6-5	-	TRBJ2-7	-	TGTGCCAGCAGTTACGCTACAGGCGGTTCCTACGAGCAGTACTTC	CASSYATGGSYEQYF
TRBV6-5	-	TRBJ2-2	-	TGTGCCAGCAGACTGAGACCCATGGGCACCGGGGAGCTGTTTTTT	CASRLRPMGTGELFF
TRBV7-2	-	TRBJ1-4	-	TGTGCCAGCAGTTGGACCGGGCCTGAAAAACTGTTTTTT	CASSWTGPEKLFF
TRBV5-1	-	TRBJ2-2	-	TGCGCCAGCAGCTCCACACAGAACACCGGGGAGCTGTTTTTT	CASSSTQNTGELFF
TRBV3-1	-	TRBJ2-5	few	TGTGCCAGCAGCCCAGGAGCAGCGGAACAACAAGAGACCCAGTACTTC	CASSPGAAEQQETQYF
TRBV12-3/TRBV12-4	TRBD2	TRBJ2-3	-	TGTGCCAGCAGTTTAGTGATACTAGCGGGAAGTCCAGATACGCAGTATTTT	CASSLVILAGSPDTQYF
TRBV4-3	TRBD1	TRBJ2-2	-	TGCGCCAGCAGCCTCGGGCAGGGGGACGTCGGGGAGCTGTTTTTT	CASSLGQGDVGELFF
TRBV12-3/TRBV12-4	TRBD1	TRBJ2-5	few	TGTGCCAGCAGTTTAGCCCAGGGGGCGAATGAGCAGTACTTC	CASSLAQGANEQYF
TRBV5-1	-	TRBJ2-7	-	TGCGCCAGCAGCTTAAGAGGGGGGTACCACGAGCAGTACTTC	CASSLRGGYHEQYF
TRBV15	TRBD1	TRBJ2-1	-	TGTGCCACCAGCAGAGATACCTCAGGGGGTCTTGAGCAGTTCTTC	CATSRDTSGGLEQFF
TRBV20-1	-	TRBJ1-5	few	TGCAGTGCTAGAGATAGGGTCTCGCCCCAGCATTTT	CSARDRVSPQHF
TRBV7-3	-	TRBJ2-1	-	TGTGCCAGCAGCTCCCAATCCAATGAGCAGTTCTTC	CASSSQSNEQFF
TRBV29-1	-	TRBJ2-1	-	TGCAGCGTCTCAGGGCGGGGAACCTCCTACAATGAGCAGTTCTTC	CSVSGRGTSYNEQFF
TRBV20-1	TRBD2	TRBJ2-5	few	TGCAGTGCTTGGACTAGCGGGATTGAGACCCAGTACTTC	CSAWTSGIETQYF
TRBV15	TRBD1	TRBJ1-2	-	TGTGCCACCAGCACAACCGGGACAGGGAGGGGCGGCTACACCTTC	CATSTTGTGRGGYTF
TRBV29-1	-	TRBJ2-5	few	TGCAGCGTGGAGCAGGGGCCTCAAGAGACCCAGTACTTC	CSVEQGPQETQYF
TRBV29-1	-	TRBJ2-5	-	TGCAGCGTTAGGACCCAAGAGACCCAGTACTTC	CSVRTQETQYF
TRBV5-1	-	TRBJ2-2	-	TGCGCCAGCAGCTTGGCGGCGGTTGACACCGGGGAGCTGTTTTTT	CASSLAAVDTGELFF
TRBV10-2	TRBD1	TRBJ2-5	-	TGCGCCAGCACCGACAGGGTTGGAGTGGAGACCCAGTACTTC	CASTDRVGVETQYF
TRBV7-3	-	TRBJ2-7	few	TGTGCCAGCAGCTGGTCGACAGATTCCTACGAGCAGTACTTC	CASSWSTDSYEQYF
TRBV24-1	TRBD2	TRBJ2-5	-	TGTGCCACCAGTGACGCCGGGACTAGCTGGGAGACCCAGTACTTC	CATSDAGTSWETQYF